The entry that follows covers one TCR beta chain sequence. No antigen is known for it. TCRdb's table, derived via immunoSEQ multiplex PCR, lists solely in-frame clones and lacks some. This table has fewer than 100,000 clones, more than 70% appearing once. The CDR3 has 14 residues. V shed 3 bases, J shed 5 bases, and the junction held 6 bases outside the gene matches. Per germline, CDR1 MNHNS and CDR2 SASEGT. The sample originates from a study of T cells in localized non-small cell lung cancer. Study-wide results and limits: Longer overall survival was associated with a higher density of T cells in the blood. Median about 56 top-100 tumor clones were shared with paired adjacent lung. Tumor showed lower T cell clonality than uninvolved adjacent lung, where it was highest.

The V gene is TRBV6-1, the J gene TRBJ2-7, with 8 bases fitting TRBD1. The sequences come from peripheral blood, collected before any cancer treatment. The sequence was obtained from a female donor older than 55 with stage I lung adenocarcinoma. The CDR3 DNA reads TGTGCCAGCAGTGAGACAGGGGCGATAAACGAGCAGTACTTC. This translates into CASSETGAINEQYF.